The present TCR beta chain was sequenced within a study of cytomegalovirus exposure and HLA in healthy donors. V was cut by 1 base and J by 8 bases, with 11 bases left in between. Germline CDR1 SGHAT, CDR2 FQNNGV. The CDR3 runs to 13 residues. Some clones are missing from TCRdb's copy, which holds only in-frame ones; the method was immunoSEQ multiplex PCR. The repertoire includes 95,000 to 150,000 clones, roughly nine tenths of them detected once, and 1.1% sits in the top ten. General observations from the study: Generally TCR sequences proved uncommon, though certain public TCRs appeared in numerous donors. Published work reported that the classifier diagnosed cytomegalovirus status with high specificity and sensitivity. The investigators catalogued 180 or so TCR beta chains as cytomegalovirus-associated.

On this clone itself: What it recognizes is unknown.

The donors formed part of the roughly 120-subject validation cohort, distinct from the approximately 670-subject first cohort. The sequence was obtained from a woman aged 18-29 years in good health and CMV-seronegative. V usage is TRBV11-2 and J usage is TRBJ1-2; D gene ambiguous. Sequenced sample: PBMCs. The CDR3 region has the DNA TGTGCCAGCAGCTTAGTACTGGGCAGGGGCTACACCTTC. Its protein is CASSLVLGRGYTF.